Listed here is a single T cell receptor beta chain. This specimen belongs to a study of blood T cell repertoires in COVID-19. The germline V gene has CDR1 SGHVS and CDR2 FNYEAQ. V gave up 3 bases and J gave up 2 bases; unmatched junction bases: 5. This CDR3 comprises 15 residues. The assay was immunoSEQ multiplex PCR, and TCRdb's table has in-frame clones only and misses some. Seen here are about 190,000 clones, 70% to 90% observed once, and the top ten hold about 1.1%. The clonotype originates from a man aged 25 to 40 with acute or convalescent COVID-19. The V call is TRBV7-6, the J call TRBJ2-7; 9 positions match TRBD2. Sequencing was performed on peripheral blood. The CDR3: CASSLGSGGAYEQYF. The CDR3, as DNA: TGTGCCAGCAGCTTGGGTAGCGGGGGTGCCTACGAGCAGTACTTC.